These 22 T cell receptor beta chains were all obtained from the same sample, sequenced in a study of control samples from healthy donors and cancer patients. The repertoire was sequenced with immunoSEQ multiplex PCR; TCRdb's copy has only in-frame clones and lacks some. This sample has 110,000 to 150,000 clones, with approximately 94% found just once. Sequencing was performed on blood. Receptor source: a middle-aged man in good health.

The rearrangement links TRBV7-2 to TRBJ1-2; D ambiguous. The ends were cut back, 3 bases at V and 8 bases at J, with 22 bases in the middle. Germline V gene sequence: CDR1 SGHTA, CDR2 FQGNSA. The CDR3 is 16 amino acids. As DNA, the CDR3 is TGTGCCAGCAGCTTGGTTTCGGGCTTTATGGAGGGAGGCTACACCTTC. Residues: CASSLVSGFMEGGYTF.

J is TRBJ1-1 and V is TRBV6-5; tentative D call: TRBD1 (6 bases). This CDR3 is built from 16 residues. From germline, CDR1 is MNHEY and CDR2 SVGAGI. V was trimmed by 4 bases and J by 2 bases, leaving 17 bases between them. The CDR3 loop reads CASSFSLRGGNTEAFF. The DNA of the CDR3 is TGTGCCAGCAGTTTTTCGCTCAGGGGAGGAAACACTGAAGCTTTCTTT.

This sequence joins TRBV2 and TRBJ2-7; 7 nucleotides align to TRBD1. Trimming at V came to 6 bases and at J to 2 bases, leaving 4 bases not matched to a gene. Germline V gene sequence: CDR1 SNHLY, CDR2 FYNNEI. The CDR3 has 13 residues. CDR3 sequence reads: CASRGTVAYEQYF. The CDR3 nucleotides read TGTGCCAGCAGGGGGACAGTCGCCTACGAGCAGTACTTC.

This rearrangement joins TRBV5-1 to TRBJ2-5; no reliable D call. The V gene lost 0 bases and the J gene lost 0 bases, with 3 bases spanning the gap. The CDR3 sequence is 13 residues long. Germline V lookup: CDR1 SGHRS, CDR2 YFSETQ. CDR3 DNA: TGCGCCAGCAGCTTGGGCAACCAAGAGACCCAGTACTTC. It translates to CASSLGNQETQYF.

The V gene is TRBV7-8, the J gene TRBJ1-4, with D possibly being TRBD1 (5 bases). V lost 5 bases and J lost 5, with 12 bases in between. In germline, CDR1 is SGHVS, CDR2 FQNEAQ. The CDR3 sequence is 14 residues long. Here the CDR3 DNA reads TGTGCCAGCAGCGACGGGACTCCGAATGAAAAACTGTTTTTT. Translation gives CASSDGTPNEKLFF.

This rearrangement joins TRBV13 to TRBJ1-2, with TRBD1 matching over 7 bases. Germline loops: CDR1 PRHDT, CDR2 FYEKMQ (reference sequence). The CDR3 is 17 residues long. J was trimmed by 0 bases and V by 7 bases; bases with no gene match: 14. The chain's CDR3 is CASKGGRRGSTNYGYTF. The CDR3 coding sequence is TGTGCCAGCAAAGGGGGCCGGAGGGGTTCTACTAACTATGGCTACACCTTC.

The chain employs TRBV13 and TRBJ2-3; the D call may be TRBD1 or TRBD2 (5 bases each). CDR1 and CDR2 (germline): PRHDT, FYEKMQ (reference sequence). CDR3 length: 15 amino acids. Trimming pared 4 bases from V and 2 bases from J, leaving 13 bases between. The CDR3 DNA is TGTGCCAGCAGCTCGGGACCCCCGGTCACAGATACGCAGTATTTT. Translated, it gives CASSSGPPVTDTQYF.

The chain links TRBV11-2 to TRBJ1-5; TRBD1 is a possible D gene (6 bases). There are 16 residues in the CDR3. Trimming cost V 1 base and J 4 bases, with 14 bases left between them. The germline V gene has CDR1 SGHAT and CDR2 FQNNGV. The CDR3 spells CASSLAPQGRNQPQHF. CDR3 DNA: TGTGCCAGCAGCTTAGCCCCCCAGGGGAGGAATCAGCCCCAGCATTTT.

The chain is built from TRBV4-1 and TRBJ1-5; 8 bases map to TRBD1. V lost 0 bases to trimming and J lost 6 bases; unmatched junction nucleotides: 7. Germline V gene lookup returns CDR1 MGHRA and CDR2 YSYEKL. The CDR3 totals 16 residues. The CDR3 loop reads CASSQEPQGAGQPQHF. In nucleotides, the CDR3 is TGCGCCAGCAGCCAAGAACCTCAGGGGGCAGGTCAGCCCCAGCATTTT.

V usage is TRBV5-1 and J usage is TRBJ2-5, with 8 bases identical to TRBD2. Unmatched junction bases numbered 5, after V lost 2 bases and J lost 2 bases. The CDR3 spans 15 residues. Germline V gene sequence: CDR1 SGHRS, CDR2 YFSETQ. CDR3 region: CASSFQRGIQETQYF. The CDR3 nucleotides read TGCGCCAGCAGCTTCCAGCGGGGGATTCAAGAGACCCAGTACTTC.

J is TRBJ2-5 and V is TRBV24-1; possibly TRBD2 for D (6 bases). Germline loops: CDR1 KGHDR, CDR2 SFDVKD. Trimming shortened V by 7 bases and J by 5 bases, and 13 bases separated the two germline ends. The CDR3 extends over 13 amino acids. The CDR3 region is CATREEAGETQYF. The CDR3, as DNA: TGTGCCACCAGGGAAGAGGCGGGGGAGACCCAGTACTTC.

This chain's CDR3 is CASSPGQLNTEAFF. The CDR3, as DNA: TGTGCCAGCTCACCGGGACAGCTGAACACTGAAGCTTTCTTT. The chain joins TRBV18 to TRBJ1-1, with TRBD1 identical over 7 bases. The CDR3 is 14 residues long. J lost 0 bases, V lost 3 bases, and 1 base had no gene match. Germline values: CDR1 KGHSH, CDR2 LQKENI.

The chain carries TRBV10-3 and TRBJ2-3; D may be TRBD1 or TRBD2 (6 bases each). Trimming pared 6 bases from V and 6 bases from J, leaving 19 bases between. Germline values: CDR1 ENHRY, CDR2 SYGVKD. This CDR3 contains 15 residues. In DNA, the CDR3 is TGTGCCATCAGACTCGGGGGCCCCTCGGGCGATACGCAGTATTTT. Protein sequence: CAIRLGGPSGDTQYF.

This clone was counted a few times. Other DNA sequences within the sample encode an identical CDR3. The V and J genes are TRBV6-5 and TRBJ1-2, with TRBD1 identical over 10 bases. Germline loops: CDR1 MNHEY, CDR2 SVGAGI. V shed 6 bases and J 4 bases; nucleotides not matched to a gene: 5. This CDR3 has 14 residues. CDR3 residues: CASRGTGEGYGYTF. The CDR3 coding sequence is TGTGCCAGCAGGGGGACAGGGGAAGGCTATGGCTACACCTTC.

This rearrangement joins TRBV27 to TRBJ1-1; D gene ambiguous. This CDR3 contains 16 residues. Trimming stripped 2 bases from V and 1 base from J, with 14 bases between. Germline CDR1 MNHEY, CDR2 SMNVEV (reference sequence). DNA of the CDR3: TGTGCCAGCAGTTTAAATACAGAACATTCGAACACTGAAGCTTTCTTT. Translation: CASSLNTEHSNTEAFF.

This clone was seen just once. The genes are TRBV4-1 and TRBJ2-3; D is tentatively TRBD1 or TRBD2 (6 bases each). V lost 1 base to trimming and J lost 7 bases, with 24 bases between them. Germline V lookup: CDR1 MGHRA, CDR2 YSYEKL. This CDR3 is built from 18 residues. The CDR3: CASSQVGARGTRFHTQYF. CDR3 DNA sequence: TGCGCCAGCAGCCAAGTGGGGGCGCGGGGAACCCGATTTCATACGCAGTATTTT.

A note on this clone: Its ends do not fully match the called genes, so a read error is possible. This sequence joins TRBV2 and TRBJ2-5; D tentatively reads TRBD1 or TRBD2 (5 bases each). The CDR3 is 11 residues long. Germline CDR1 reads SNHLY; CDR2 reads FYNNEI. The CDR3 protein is CASSETWDADF. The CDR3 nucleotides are TGTGCCAGCAGTGAAACCTGGGACGCGGACTTC.

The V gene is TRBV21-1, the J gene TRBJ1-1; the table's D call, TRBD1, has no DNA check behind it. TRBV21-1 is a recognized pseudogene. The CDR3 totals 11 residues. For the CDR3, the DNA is TGTGCCAGCATCGAACAGGGAAAGGCTTTCTTT. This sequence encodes CASIEQGKAFF.

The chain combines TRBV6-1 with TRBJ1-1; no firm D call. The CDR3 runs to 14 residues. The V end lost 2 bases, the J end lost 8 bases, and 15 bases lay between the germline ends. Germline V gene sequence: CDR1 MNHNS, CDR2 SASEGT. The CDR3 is CASSELGKNFEAFF. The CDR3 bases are TGTGCCAGCAGTGAACTCGGCAAAAATTTCGAAGCTTTCTTT.

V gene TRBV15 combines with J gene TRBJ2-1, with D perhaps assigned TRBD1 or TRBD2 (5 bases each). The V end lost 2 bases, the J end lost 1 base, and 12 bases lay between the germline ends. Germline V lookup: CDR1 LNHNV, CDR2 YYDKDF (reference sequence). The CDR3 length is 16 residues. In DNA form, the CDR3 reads TGTGCCACCAGCAGATCTCGGGGCGGTTCCTACAATGAGCAGTTCTTC. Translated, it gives CATSRSRGGSYNEQFF.

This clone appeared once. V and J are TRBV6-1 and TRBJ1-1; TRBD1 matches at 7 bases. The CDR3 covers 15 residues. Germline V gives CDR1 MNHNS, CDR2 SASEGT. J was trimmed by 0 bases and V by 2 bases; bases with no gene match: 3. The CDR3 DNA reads TGTGCCAGCAGTGAAAGGACAGGCATGAACACTGAAGCTTTCTTT. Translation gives CASSERTGMNTEAFF.

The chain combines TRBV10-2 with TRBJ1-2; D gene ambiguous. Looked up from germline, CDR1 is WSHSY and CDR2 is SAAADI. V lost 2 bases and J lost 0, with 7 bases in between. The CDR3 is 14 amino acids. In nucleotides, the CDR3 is TGCGCCAGCAGTGAGCCAGAATCTAACTATGGCTACACCTTC. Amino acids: CASSEPESNYGYTF.